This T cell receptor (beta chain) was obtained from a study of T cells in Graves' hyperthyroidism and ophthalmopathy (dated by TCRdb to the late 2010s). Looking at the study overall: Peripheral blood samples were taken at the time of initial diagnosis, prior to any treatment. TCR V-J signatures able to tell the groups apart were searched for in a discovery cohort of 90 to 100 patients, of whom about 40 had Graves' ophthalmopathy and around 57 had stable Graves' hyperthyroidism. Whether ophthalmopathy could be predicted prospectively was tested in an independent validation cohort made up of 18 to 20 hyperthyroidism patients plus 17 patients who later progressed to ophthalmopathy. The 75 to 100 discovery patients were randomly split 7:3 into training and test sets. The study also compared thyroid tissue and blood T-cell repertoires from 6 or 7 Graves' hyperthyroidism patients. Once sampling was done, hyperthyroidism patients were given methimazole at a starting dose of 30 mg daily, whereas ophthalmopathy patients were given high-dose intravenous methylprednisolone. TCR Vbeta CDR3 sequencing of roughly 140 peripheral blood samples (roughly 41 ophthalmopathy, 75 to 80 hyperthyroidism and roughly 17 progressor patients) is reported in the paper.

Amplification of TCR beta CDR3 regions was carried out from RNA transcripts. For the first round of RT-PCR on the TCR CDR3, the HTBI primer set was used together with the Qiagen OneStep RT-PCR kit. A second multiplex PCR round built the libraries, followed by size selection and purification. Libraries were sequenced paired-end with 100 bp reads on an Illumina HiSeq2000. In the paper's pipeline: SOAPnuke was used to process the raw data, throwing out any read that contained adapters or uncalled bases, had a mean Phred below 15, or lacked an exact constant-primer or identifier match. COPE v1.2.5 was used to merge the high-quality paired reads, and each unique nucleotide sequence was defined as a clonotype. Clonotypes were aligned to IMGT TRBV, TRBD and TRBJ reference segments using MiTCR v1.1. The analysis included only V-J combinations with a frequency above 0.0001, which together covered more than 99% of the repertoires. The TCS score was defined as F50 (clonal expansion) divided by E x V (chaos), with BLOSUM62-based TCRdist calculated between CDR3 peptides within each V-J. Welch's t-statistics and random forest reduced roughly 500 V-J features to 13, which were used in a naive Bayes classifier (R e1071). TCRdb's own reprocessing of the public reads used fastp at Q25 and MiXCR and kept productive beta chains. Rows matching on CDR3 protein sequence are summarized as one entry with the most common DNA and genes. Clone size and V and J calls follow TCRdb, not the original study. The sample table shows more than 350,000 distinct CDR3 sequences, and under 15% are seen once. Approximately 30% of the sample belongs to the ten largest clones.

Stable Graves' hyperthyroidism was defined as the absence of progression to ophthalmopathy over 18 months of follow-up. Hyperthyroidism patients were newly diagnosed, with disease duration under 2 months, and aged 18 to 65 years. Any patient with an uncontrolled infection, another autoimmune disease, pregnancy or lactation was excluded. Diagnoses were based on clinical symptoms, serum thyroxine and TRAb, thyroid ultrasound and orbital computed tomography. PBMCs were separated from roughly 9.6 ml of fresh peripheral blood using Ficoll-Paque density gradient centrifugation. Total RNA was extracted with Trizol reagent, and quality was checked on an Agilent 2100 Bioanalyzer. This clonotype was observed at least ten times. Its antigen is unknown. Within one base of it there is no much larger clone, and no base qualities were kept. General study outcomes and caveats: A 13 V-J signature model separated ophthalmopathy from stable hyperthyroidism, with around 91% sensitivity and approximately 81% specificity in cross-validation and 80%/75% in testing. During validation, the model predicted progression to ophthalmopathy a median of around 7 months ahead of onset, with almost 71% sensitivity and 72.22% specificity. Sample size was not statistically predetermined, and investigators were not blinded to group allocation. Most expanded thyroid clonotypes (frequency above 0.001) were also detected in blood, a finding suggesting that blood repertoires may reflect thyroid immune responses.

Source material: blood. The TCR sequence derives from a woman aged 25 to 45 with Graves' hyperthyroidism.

The bases are TGTGCCAGCAGCTCATTGCGGGTGGGACTAGCGGGAGTACATCCCTACGAGCAGTACTTC. The resulting protein is CASSSLRVGLAGVHPYEQYF. The chain is assembled from TRBV12-3 or TRBV12-4 and TRBJ2-7, with 14 bases aligning to TRBD2. V is cut back by 6 bases and J by 2 bases, with 18 bases in the junction unmatched. The cysteine opens and the phenylalanine closes a CDR3 of 20 amino acids. CDR3 DNA is the only sequence kept; it has 60 bases, read in frame from the first base.